One T cell receptor (beta chain) is described in this entry. Its antigen is unidentified. The data stem from a study of cytomegalovirus exposure and HLA in healthy donors. Overall study findings and caveats: Specificity for CMV antigens was confirmed in vitro for three of the CMV-associated chains.

The PCR made use of 60 Vbeta and 13 Jbeta primers. Repertoires were generated with immunoSEQ multiplex PCR, while TCRdb's copy carries only in-frame clones and drops some. The data show some 220,000 clones, approximately 78% seen once. CDR1 is MNHEY, CDR2 SVGAGI, per germline. The CDR3 extends over 13 amino acids. Trimming cost V 5 bases and J 7 bases, with 15 bases left between them. Sample: PBMCs. This chain joins TRBV6-5 and TRBJ2-7, with a weak D call TRBD1 (6 bases). The source is a boy under 18 in good health and CMV-seronegative. The CDR3: CASSSRTAGEQYF. CDR3 nucleotides: TGTGCCAGCAGTAGTCGGACAGCCGGGGAGCAGTACTTC.